These T cell receptor beta chains were read from a single sample in a study of OX40 agonist ivuxolimab in advanced cancers. Some clones are missing from TCRdb's copy, which holds only in-frame ones; the method was immunoSEQ multiplex PCR. This sample yields around 60,000 clones, of which about nine tenths are seen a single time; roughly 0.67% belongs to the top ten. The input for sequencing was CD4+ or CD8+ T cells sorted from blood, taken in a trial of the OX40 agonist ivuxolimab. Receptors were obtained from an adult with an advanced solid tumor such as melanoma, head and neck, liver or kidney cancer. Each CDR3 is given without its conserved first and last residue.

v_gene,j_gene,CDR3aa
TRBV6-5,TRBJ1-6,ASSYSNSGNRSPLH
TRBV7-9,TRBJ2-1,ASSPNLGEQF
TRBV5-1,TRBJ2-3,ASSLGGWIDTQY
TRBV7-8,TRBJ2-1,ASSLARGGSSYNEQF
TRBV7-2,TRBJ2-7,ASSLEAGFYEQY
TRBV2,TRBJ1-1,ASQRGRRDRGTEAF
TRBV18,TRBJ1-2,ASSPPSGYYGYT
TRBV18,TRBJ2-2,ASSQTVGSTNTGELF
TRBV29-1,TRBJ1-2,SVDRTGQGIEGYT
TRBV13,TRBJ1-3,ASRTGIRGNTIY
TRBV30,TRBJ1-1,AWKPLMNTEAF
TRBV19,TRBJ1-1,ASSVGSSLMRNTEAF
TRBV29-1,TRBJ2-3,SVEVDTQY
TRBV6-1,TRBJ2-1,ASSDTRYNEQF
TRBV19,TRBJ2-1,ASSIMDQKQF
TRBV9,TRBJ2-3,ASSVVKGMTDTQY
TRBV7-9,TRBJ1-4,ASSLSNGNEKLF